This record looks at one TCR beta chain sequence and its context. The antigen is not known. Amplification used 60 Vbeta primers and 13 Jbeta primers. The table came from immunoSEQ multiplex PCR; TCRdb's copy has only in-frame clones and leaves some out. Among some 120,000 clones listed, 80% were seen once. This sample is part of a study of cytomegalovirus exposure and HLA in healthy donors. Study-level points and caveats: Productive status was seen about 90% or about 30% of the time for most TCR beta V segments in an earlier analysis. What TCR beta sequences reportedly achieved was accurate prediction of HLA-A and HLA-B alleles in most subjects. Whilst most TCR sequences proved rare, a subset of public TCRs occurred across many donors. Listed as cytomegalovirus-associated were 164 TCR beta chains.

The ends were cut back, 1 base at V and 0 bases at J, with 3 bases in the middle. CDR1 and CDR2 from the germline V gene are MNHNS and SASEGT. The CDR3 extends over 13 amino acids. The rearrangement joins TRBV6-1 to TRBJ1-2; no clear D gene. The TCR sequence derives from a man in his thirties or forties in good health and CMV-seronegative. The sequencing input was PBMCs. CDR3 nucleotides: TGTGCCAGCAGTGAAGACACTAACTATGGCTACACCTTC. Protein product: CASSEDTNYGYTF.